The rows below give T cell receptor beta chains drawn from one sample of a study of cytomegalovirus exposure and HLA in healthy donors. Sequenced by immunoSEQ multiplex PCR; TCRdb stores in-frame clones only, minus some. In the table there are about 82,000 clones, approximately 93% of which are singletons. Sequenced: PBMCs. These receptors originate from a young man in good health and CMV-seronegative. Each CDR3 is given with its conserved first and last residue. The order of the fields is D gene, V gene, clone size, J gene, CDR3 protein, CDR3 DNA. D genes are given only for firm matches. Expanded clones are given a class, and other clones once, few, many or no size at all.

D: -; V: TRBV2; size: once; J: TRBJ1-2; CDR3: CASSEYSPYGYTF; DNA: TGTGCCAGCAGTGAGTACAGCCCCTATGGCTACACCTTC
D: -; V: TRBV5-1; size: -; J: TRBJ2-7; CDR3: CASSAATGSSYEQYF; DNA: TGCGCCAGCAGCGCAGCTACAGGGAGCTCCTACGAGCAGTACTTC
D: TRBD1; V: TRBV2; size: -; J: TRBJ1-6; CDR3: CASSRQGWSSYNSPLHF; DNA: TGTGCCAGCAGTCGACAGGGTTGGAGCTCCTATAATTCACCCCTCCACTTT
D: -; V: TRBV30; size: -; J: TRBJ2-7; CDR3: CAWSVQGYEQYF; DNA: TGTGCCTGGAGTGTACAGGGCTACGAGCAGTACTTC
D: TRBD1; V: TRBV19; size: -; J: TRBJ1-5; CDR3: CASRTQGAREPQHF; DNA: TGTGCCAGTAGAACTCAGGGGGCTAGGGAGCCCCAGCATTTT
D: TRBD1; V: TRBV28; size: -; J: TRBJ1-2; CDR3: CASNRQGGTYGYTF; DNA: TGTGCCAGCAACAGACAGGGGGGGACTTATGGCTACACCTTC
D: -; V: TRBV18; size: -; J: TRBJ2-5; CDR3: CASSPTSRLQETQYF; DNA: TGTGCCAGCTCACCAACGAGCAGACTCCAAGAGACCCAGTACTTC
D: TRBD1; V: TRBV4-1; size: -; J: TRBJ1-1; CDR3: CASSPTGTGGKTEAFF; DNA: TGCGCCAGCAGCCCAACTGGGACAGGGGGCAAGACTGAAGCTTTCTTT
D: -; V: TRBV2; size: -; J: TRBJ2-3; CDR3: CASKGTFTDTQYF; DNA: TGTGCCAGCAAAGGGACTTTCACAGATACGCAGTATTTT
D: -; V: TRBV5-5; size: -; J: TRBJ2-2; CDR3: CASSLRVPGTGELFF; DNA: TGTGCCAGCAGCTTGAGGGTCCCGGGAACCGGGGAGCTGTTTTTT
D: -; V: TRBV18; size: -; J: TRBJ1-2; CDR3: CASSPRAEGGYTF; DNA: TGTGCCAGCTCACCGCGGGCAGAAGGGGGCTACACCTTC
D: -; V: TRBV21-1; size: -; J: TRBJ2-1; CDR3: CASSKPSGGLNEQFF; DNA: TGTGCCAGCAGCAAACCCAGCGGGGGCCTTAATGAGCAGTTCTTC
D: -; V: TRBV12-5; size: -; J: TRBJ1-1; CDR3: CASGLVGEGGAFF; DNA: TGTGCTAGTGGTTTGGTAGGTGAGGGTGGAGCTTTCTTT
D: -; V: TRBV30; size: -; J: TRBJ2-7; CDR3: CAWSPGLGSYEQYF; DNA: TGTGCCTGGAGTCCGGGACTGGGCTCCTACGAGCAGTACTTC
D: TRBD1; V: TRBV4-2; size: -; J: TRBJ1-5; CDR3: CASSQDDWTGWQPQHF; DNA: TGTGCCAGCAGCCAAGATGATTGGACAGGGTGGCAGCCCCAGCATTTT
D: TRBD2; V: TRBV9; size: -; J: TRBJ2-2; CDR3: CASSAPGLAGAGELFF; DNA: TGTGCCAGCAGCGCACCGGGACTAGCAGGGGCCGGGGAGCTGTTTTTT
D: TRBD1; V: TRBV28; size: -; J: TRBJ1-2; CDR3: CASSLQGGWYGYTF; DNA: TGTGCCAGCAGTCTACAGGGGGGGTGGTATGGCTACACCTTC
D: -; V: TRBV21-1; size: -; J: TRBJ2-3; CDR3: CASSTQTGTGGTDTQYF; DNA: TGTGCCAGCAGCACGCAGACAGGGACAGGAGGCACAGATACGCAGTATTTT
D: TRBD1; V: TRBV4-2; size: -; J: TRBJ1-4; CDR3: CASSPDRGDEKLFF; DNA: TGTGCCAGCAGCCCGGACAGGGGAGACGAAAAACTGTTTTTT
D: TRBD2; V: TRBV10-1; size: -; J: TRBJ2-3; CDR3: CASSEVAGPDTQYF; DNA: TGCGCCAGCAGTGAGGTAGCGGGGCCAGATACGCAGTATTTT
D: -; V: TRBV28; size: -; J: TRBJ1-1; CDR3: CASSLTRDNTEAFF; DNA: TGTGCCAGCAGTTTAACTCGGGATAACACTGAAGCTTTCTTT
D: -; V: TRBV4-3; size: -; J: TRBJ1-2; CDR3: CASSLDIDYGYTF; DNA: TGCGCCAGCAGCTTAGACATCGACTATGGCTACACCTTC
D: -; V: TRBV6-5; size: -; J: TRBJ2-1; CDR3: CASSFRGNEQFF; DNA: TGTGCCAGCAGTTTCCGAGGGAATGAGCAGTTCTTC
D: TRBD1; V: TRBV5-6; size: -; J: TRBJ2-7; CDR3: CASSLTGDRSYEQYF; DNA: TGTGCCAGCAGTTTAACAGGGGACCGCTCCTACGAGCAGTACTTC
D: -; V: TRBV18; size: -; J: TRBJ1-2; CDR3: CASSPAGAANYGYTF; DNA: TGTGCCAGCTCACCGGCAGGCGCCGCTAACTATGGCTACACCTTC
D: -; V: TRBV7-8; size: -; J: TRBJ2-1; CDR3: CASSRSGSSYNEQFF; DNA: TGTGCCAGCAGCCGTTCGGGTTCCTCCTACAATGAGCAGTTCTTC